These 10 T cell receptor beta chains share one sample of origin, sequenced in a study of T cells expressing NK-cell markers. TCRdb reprocessed the 5' RACE reads, keeping one entry per CDR3 protein, no DNA. This sample's clone table lists about 460,000 distinct CDR3 sequences. Sequenced sample: blood T cells: a sorted CD56 or NKG2C T cell subset, CD4+ or CD8+ T cells, or bulk PBMC T cells (not recorded which). These receptors were obtained from a woman between 50 and 59 years old in good health.

The chain carries TRBV7-9 and TRBJ2-1; the TRBD2 assignment by TCRdb is unverifiable without DNA. CDR3 length: 13 amino acids. Germline CDR1 reads SEHNR; CDR2 reads FQNEAQ (reference sequence). The CDR3 loop is CASPGLADNEQFF.

The chain couples TRBV6-5 to TRBJ1-1; there is no DNA to check the TCRdb D call of TRBD1. The CDR3 totals 14 residues. Germline CDR1 and CDR2: MNHEY and SVGAGI. The CDR3 loop is CASSYRTGGTEAFF.

The genes are TRBV14 and TRBJ2-1; TCRdb indicates TRBD2, and absent DNA this call remains unverified. CDR3 length: 14 amino acids. Looked up from germline, CDR1 is SGHDN and CDR2 is FVKESK. The CDR3 loop reads CASSPLLAGAEQFF.

The J gene is TRBJ2-1, the V gene TRBV2; checking the TCRdb D call of TRBD2 is not possible without DNA. Germline CDR1 reads SNHLY; CDR2 reads FYNNEI. The CDR3 length is 14 residues. The CDR3 loop reads CASLLEGRNNEQFF.

The chain employs TRBV20-1 and TRBJ2-1; the TCRdb call, TRBD2, lacks DNA for checking. This CDR3 has 15 residues. Germline CDR1 is DFQATT and CDR2 is SNEGSKA (reference sequence). CDR3 sequence reads: CSSRPAGGFYNEQFF.

This chain links TRBV9 with TRBJ2-7; the TCRdb D gene call, TRBD1, has no DNA to confirm it. CDR3 length equals 13 residues. Germline values: CDR1 SGDLS, CDR2 YYNGEE. The CDR3 is CASSVADRYEQYF.

The chain couples TRBV27 to TRBJ2-6. CDR3 length: 14 residues. CDR1 is MNHEY, CDR2 SMNVEV, per germline (reference sequence). CDR3 sequence: CASSSVSRANVLTF.

This chain links TRBV5-1 with TRBJ2-7; TCRdb calls TRBD2, which cannot be checked without DNA. This CDR3 has 14 residues. Germline CDR1 and CDR2: SGHRS and YFSETQ. CDR3 in amino acids: CASSFERANYEQYF. The full variable domain, in which reference TRBV5-1 and TRBJ2-7 provide the parts outside the CDR3, is KAGVTQTPRYLIKTRGQQVTLSCSPISGHRSVSWYQQTPGQGLQFLFEYFSETQRNKGNFPGRFSGRQFSNSRSEMNVSTLELGDSALYLCASSFERANYEQYFGPGTRLTVT.

V is TRBV5-1 and J is TRBJ2-1; checking the TCRdb D call of TRBD2 is not possible without DNA. The CDR3 has 14 amino acids. CDR1 and CDR2 (germline): SGHRS, YFSETQ. CDR3 sequence reads: CASSLSGRDDEQFF.

V is TRBV7-9 and J is TRBJ1-2; TCRdb gives TRBD1 as the D gene, but with no DNA this cannot be confirmed. Germline CDR1 and CDR2: SEHNR and FQNEAQ (reference sequence). The CDR3 covers 12 residues. This CDR3 reads CASSLAGVGYTF.